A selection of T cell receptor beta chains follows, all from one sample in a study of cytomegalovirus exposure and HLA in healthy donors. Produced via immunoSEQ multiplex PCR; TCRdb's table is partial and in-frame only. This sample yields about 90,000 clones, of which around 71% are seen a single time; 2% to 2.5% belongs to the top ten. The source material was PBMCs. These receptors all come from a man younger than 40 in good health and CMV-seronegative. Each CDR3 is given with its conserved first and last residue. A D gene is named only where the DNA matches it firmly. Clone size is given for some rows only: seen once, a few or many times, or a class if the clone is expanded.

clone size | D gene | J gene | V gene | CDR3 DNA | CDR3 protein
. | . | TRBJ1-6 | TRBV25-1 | TGTGCCAGCAGTGAATATACCTATAATTCACCCCTCCACTTT | CASSEYTYNSPLHF
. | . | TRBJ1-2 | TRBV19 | TGTGCCAGCCTAAGAGCACCGGGAACTACCACCTATGGCTACACCTTC | CASLRAPGTTTYGYTF
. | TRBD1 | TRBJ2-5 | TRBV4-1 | TGCGCCAGCAGCCAAGGAGACTCAGGGGGAAAGACCCAGTACTTC | CASSQGDSGGKTQYF
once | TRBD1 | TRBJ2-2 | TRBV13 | TGTGCCAGCAGTCGTCCGGGACAGGGCGACACCGGGGAGCTGTTTTTT | CASSRPGQGDTGELFF
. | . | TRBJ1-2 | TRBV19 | TGTGCCAGTAGTATGGAGGGTTTTCGTGGCTACACCTTC | CASSMEGFRGYTF
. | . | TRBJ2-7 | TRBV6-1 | TGTGCCAGCAGCTTGCAGGGTAACGAGCAGTACTTC | CASSLQGNEQYF
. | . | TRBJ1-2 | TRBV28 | TGTGCCAGCAGCTTCCTTATCTCCAAAGGCGGTGGCTACACCTTC | CASSFLISKGGGYTF
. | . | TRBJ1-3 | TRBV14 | TGTGCCAGCAGCCTCAGGGGTATTGGAAACACCATATATTTT | CASSLRGIGNTIYF
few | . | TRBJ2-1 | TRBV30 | TGTGCCTGGGGGGAGCGGGAGCAGTTCTTC | CAWGEREQFF
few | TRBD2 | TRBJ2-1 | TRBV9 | TGTGCCAGCACCCCGTCGCCGGCGGGAGGGATTGAGCAGTTCTTC | CASTPSPAGGIEQFF
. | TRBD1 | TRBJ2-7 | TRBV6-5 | TGTGCCAGCAGTTACGGGCAGGGGGTCTTCCTTTACGAGCAGTACTTC | CASSYGQGVFLYEQYF
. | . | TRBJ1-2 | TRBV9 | TGTGCCAGCAGCGTAGGCGCGGGGGGATATGGCTACACCTTC | CASSVGAGGYGYTF
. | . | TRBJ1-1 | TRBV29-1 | TGCAGCGGGGATATTCGGGGGACTGAAGCTTTCTTT | CSGDIRGTEAFF
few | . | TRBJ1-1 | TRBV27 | TGTGCCAGCAGTTCAGGAGCGGGCACTGAAGCTTTCTTT | CASSSGAGTEAFF
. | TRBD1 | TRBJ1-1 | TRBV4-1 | TGCGCCAGCAGCCCTTACTCCGGGACAGGGGATTATATGAGCACTGAAGCTTTCTTT | CASSPYSGTGDYMSTEAFF
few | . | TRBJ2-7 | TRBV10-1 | TGCGCCAGCAGTGAGAGGGGTACCTACGAGCAGTACTTC | CASSERGTYEQYF
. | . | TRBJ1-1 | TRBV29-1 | TGCAGCGTTGATAGTAGGGGGTCGGGGACTGAAGCTTTCTTT | CSVDSRGSGTEAFF
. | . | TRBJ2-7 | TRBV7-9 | TGTGCCAGCAGCGATGGGACTCGACTGCCCTACGAGCAGTACTTC | CASSDGTRLPYEQYF
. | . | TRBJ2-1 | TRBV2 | TGTGCCAGCAGAGGGGTATTACTTCCTGAAAATGAGCAGTTCTTC | CASRGVLLPENEQFF
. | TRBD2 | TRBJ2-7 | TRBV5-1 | TGCGCCAGCAGCCTGGCCGGGACTAGCGGATTAATTTACGAGCAGTACTTC | CASSLAGTSGLIYEQYF
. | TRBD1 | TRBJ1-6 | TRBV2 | TGTGCCAGCAGCGTGACAGGGGGCGGTTCACCCCTCCACTTT | CASSVTGGGSPLHF
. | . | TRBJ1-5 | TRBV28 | TGTGCCAGCAGTTTATCTCCGACGGGTTCCCAGCCCCAGCATTTT | CASSLSPTGSQPQHF
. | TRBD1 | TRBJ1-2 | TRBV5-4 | TGTGCCAGCAGCCAAGGACAGGGCGACGGCTACACCTTC | CASSQGQGDGYTF
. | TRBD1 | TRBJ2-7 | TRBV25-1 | TGTGCCAGCAGTGAGACAGGGGAGCAGTACTTC | CASSETGEQYF
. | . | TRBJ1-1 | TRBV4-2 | TGTGCCAGCATATCAAGGGGCACTGAAGCTTTCTTT | CASISRGTEAFF